This TCR beta chain was captured by sequencing in a study of beta chain features in type 1 diabetes. Study results and limitations: There was a moderate but significant shortening of TCRB CDR3s in all four CD4+ subsets of Type 1 diabetes patients.

The CDR3 length is 13 residues. Germline CDR1 is SGHNT and CDR2 is YENEEA. The J segment lost 2 bases and the V segment lost 5 bases, leaving 2 bases of the junction unmatched. Every bit of the isolated RNA underwent reverse transcription, so sequencing read expressed TCRB transcripts. Roughly 3.5 million reads per sample on average were obtained from naive, central memory and regulatory T cell samples. Here immunoSEQ multiplex PCR was the method, and the copy in TCRdb shows in-frame clones only, minus some. The sample yields around 130,000 clones, about a sixth seen once. About this clone: Its target is unknown. The sample contains more than one DNA sequence encoding this CDR3.

The source of this sequence is a man aged 25-45 years with type 1 diabetes. Material: central memory CD4+ T cells from blood. The chain links TRBV11-3 to TRBJ2-5; 7 bases are a match to TRBD2. In DNA, the CDR3 is TGTGCCAGCAGCCGGGGAGGGCAAGAGACCCAGTACTTC. As protein: CASSRGGQETQYF.